This T cell receptor beta chain was recovered during a study of blood T cell repertoires in COVID-19. Overall study context: The analysed material was cDNA or gDNA that came from T cells, B-cell-depleted T cells, or PBMCs.

Germline assignment: CDR1 SQVTM and CDR2 ANQGSEA. CDR3 size: 14 residues. Germline trimming cut 5 bases from V and 5 bases from J; bases unmatched to any gene: 9. Assay: immunoSEQ multiplex PCR; the TCRdb copy retains only in-frame clones and omits some. Of about 72,000 clones listed, roughly 85% were seen once; the top ten hold roughly 18%. Sequencing was performed on peripheral blood. This sequence joins TRBV29-1 and TRBJ1-5; 7 bases line up with TRBD1. The TCR sequence derives from a woman of 80 years or more with acute or convalescent COVID-19. The CDR3 DNA reads as TGCAGCGTTTCCCTAGACAGGGAGGATCAGCCCCAGCATTTT. Amino acid sequence: CSVSLDREDQPQHF.